This T cell receptor (beta chain) was profiled in a study of Ad26.COV2.S vaccination and SARS-CoV-2 variants. Findings and caveats of the study: Recipients given vaccine exceeded placebo recipients in spike-specific TCR breadth.

Treatment: some 19 received Ad26.COV2.S at low or high dose, single or two shots; about 5 received placebo; per-sample allocation not given. Specimen acquisition occurred on day 63 following the initial vaccine or placebo injection. Based in Boston, the donor was an adult of 18-55 years. An Ad26 vector was used to express Wuhan-strain SARS-CoV-2 spike as the vaccine. This clone was observed a single time. Its cognate antigen is unknown. Produced via immunoSEQ multiplex PCR; TCRdb's table is partial and in-frame only. The sample yields around 300,000 clones, roughly 90% seen once. V dropped 8 bases and J dropped 5 bases, with 12 bases sitting between them. CDR3 length equals 12 residues. Germline V CDR1 and CDR2: SGHAT, FQNNGV.

The chain employs TRBV11-2 and TRBJ1-2, with D possibly TRBD1 on 5 matching bases. The source was peripheral blood, collected in a trial of Ad26.COV2.S vaccine versus placebo. The origin of this receptor is a person aged 18-65 years who received the Ad26.COV2.S COVID-19 vaccine or a placebo. DNA for the CDR3: TGTGCCAGCGGCTACAGGACTTATGGCTACACCTTC. It encodes CASGYRTYGYTF.